The TCR beta chain under discussion was sequenced for a study of cytomegalovirus exposure and HLA in healthy donors. The V and J ends lost 5 bases and 4 bases, in that order; junction bases with no gene match: 8. Germline loops: CDR1 PRHDT, CDR2 FYEKMQ (reference sequence). This CDR3 contains 15 residues. Only a few counts were recorded for this clone. PCR amplification relied on 60 Vbeta primers (plus 13 Jbeta primers). TCRdb's copy holds only in-frame clones and misses some; the assay was immunoSEQ multiplex PCR. The sample carries some 130,000 clones, about 85% recorded once. The chain has TRBV13 and TRBJ1-1, with 9 bases aligning to TRBD1. The TCR originated in a woman in her twenties or thirties in good health and CMV-seropositive. Sequences were obtained from PBMCs. The CDR3 nucleotides read TGTGCCAGCAGCCCGGCGGGACAGGGCGGCACTGAAGCTTTCTTT. Residues: CASSPAGQGGTEAFF. Based on the CDR3 plus reference TRBV13 and TRBJ1-1, the full variable domain is AAGVIQSPRHLIKEKRETATLKCYPIPRHDTVYWYQQGPGQDPQFLISFYEKMQSDKGSIPDRFSAQQFSDYHSELNMSSLELGDSALYFCASSPAGQGGTEAFFGQGTRLTVV.